What follows are 24 T cell receptor beta chains derived from one specimen sequenced in a study of blood T cell repertoires in COVID-19. The protocol was immunoSEQ multiplex PCR, while the TCRdb copy is restricted to in-frame clones and leaves out a portion. The sample carries approximately 150,000 clones, 87% recorded once. What was sequenced was peripheral blood. These receptor sequences come from a woman in her forties or fifties with active or convalescent COVID-19.

The chain carries TRBV7-2 and TRBJ1-2; 8 positions match TRBD1. Germline lookup yields CDR1 SGHTA and CDR2 FQGNSA. Unmatched junction bases numbered 8, after V lost 2 bases and J lost 6 bases. The CDR3 spans 15 residues. CDR3 sequence reads: CASSLPPGQENGYTF. The CDR3 DNA is TGTGCCAGCAGCTTACCACCGGGACAGGAAAATGGCTACACCTTC.

The rearrangement joins TRBV7-9 to TRBJ2-1; possibly TRBD1 for D (5 bases). The CDR3 has 15 amino acids. Germline V lookup: CDR1 SEHNR, CDR2 FQNEAQ (reference sequence). V lost 1 base, J lost 6 bases, and 13 bases lay in between. CDR3 sequence: CASSLGQSGGNEQFF. CDR3 DNA sequence: TGTGCCAGCAGCTTAGGACAGTCGGGTGGCAATGAGCAGTTCTTC.

The chain is built from TRBV5-4 and TRBJ2-1, with D perhaps TRBD1 (6 bases). The CDR3 is 15 amino acids. V lost 4 bases and J 4 bases, leaving 15 bases between the germline ends. Germline CDR1 and CDR2: SGHNT and YYREEE (reference sequence). The CDR3 spells CASSVRGGGYNEQFF. CDR3 in DNA: TGTGCCAGCAGCGTCAGGGGTGGGGGTTACAATGAGCAGTTCTTC.

V gene TRBV19 combines with J gene TRBJ1-6, with 10 bases fitting TRBD1. The CDR3 length is 16 residues. Germline assignment: CDR1 LNHDA and CDR2 SQIVND (reference sequence). Unmatched junction bases numbered 8, after V lost 5 bases and J lost 7 bases. CDR3 nucleotide sequence: TGTGCCAGTAGTCTCCTGGGACAGGGGTTCAATTCACCCCTCCACTTT. Translating it yields CASSLLGQGFNSPLHF.

The genes are TRBV5-4 and TRBJ1-1, with no clear D. The CDR3 consists of 16 residues. Germline CDR1 SGHNT, CDR2 YYREEE (reference sequence). Between the trimmed V and J ends, which lost 2 bases and 0 bases, there was a span of 14 bases. The CDR3 coding sequence is TGTGCCAGCAGCTTACCCCACCAGACTCTGAACACTGAAGCTTTCTTT. Translated, it gives CASSLPHQTLNTEAFF.

This sequence joins TRBV10-3 and TRBJ2-5; possibly TRBD2 for D (5 bases). Germline CDR1 and CDR2: ENHRY and SYGVKD. V gave up 4 bases and J gave up 4 bases, with 10 bases separating them. The CDR3 runs to 13 residues. The CDR3 bases are TGTGCCATCAGTGCCCCGACTACAGAGACCCAGTACTTC. It is translated as CAISAPTTETQYF.

The V call is TRBV6-5, the J call TRBJ2-1; 9 positions match TRBD2. This CDR3 has 15 amino acids. The junction had 7 bases not matched to a gene; V was cut back by 2 bases and J by 8 bases. The germline CDR1 and CDR2 sequences are MNHEY and SVGAGI. The CDR3 bases are TGTGCCAGCAGTTACGGGCGGGAGGGTCACGATGAGCAGTTCTTC. Its protein product is CASSYGREGHDEQFF.

The chain carries TRBV4-1 and TRBJ2-5, with D possibly being TRBD1 (6 bases). CDR1 is MGHRA, CDR2 YSYEKL, per germline. Trimming removed 4 bases at V and 3 bases at J, with 21 bases between. There are 17 residues in the CDR3. CDR3 DNA sequence: TGCGCCAGCAGCCTAGCAGGGGTAGGGGTTCAAGAAGAGACCCAGTACTTC. Translation: CASSLAGVGVQEETQYF.

The V call is TRBV29-1, the J call TRBJ2-2, with a possible D match to TRBD2 (5 bases). Trimming removed 4 bases at V and 1 base at J, with 13 bases between. Germline lookup yields CDR1 SQVTM and CDR2 ANQGSEA. This CDR3 is built from 15 residues. The CDR3 region has the DNA TGCAGCGTTGCAACCGGGGTTCGGAACACCGGGGAGCTGTTTTTT. Its protein product is CSVATGVRNTGELFF.

A single count supports this clone. The V call is TRBV10-3, the J call TRBJ1-2; perhaps TRBD1 as D (5 bases). This CDR3 has 15 amino acids. CDR1 and CDR2 from the germline V gene are ENHRY and SYGVKD. The germline V and J ends were trimmed by 0 bases and 8 bases, with 16 bases remaining between them. The CDR3 bases are TGTGCCATCAGTGAGTCAGGGGCCGATTACGGGGGCTACACCTTC. The encoded protein is CAISESGADYGGYTF.

The chain uses TRBV29-1 and TRBJ1-2; the match to TRBD1 covers 7 bases. This CDR3 is built from 13 residues. From germline, CDR1 is SQVTM and CDR2 ANQGSEA. V lost 7 bases and J lost 3; bases outside the gene matches: 8. CDR3 bases: TGCAGCGCCGCCGGGACAGTGGACTATGGCTACACCTTC. Its protein product is CSAAGTVDYGYTF.

This clone was seen more than once but under ten times. The DNA for the CDR3 is TGTGCCAGCAGTTCGTCAGGGGTAAATTCACCCCTCCACTTT. This sequence encodes CASSSSGVNSPLHF. The rearrangement links TRBV7-9 to TRBJ1-6, with D possibly TRBD1 on 6 matching bases. This CDR3 has 14 amino acids. In germline, CDR1 is SEHNR, CDR2 FQNEAQ (reference sequence). The V gene lost 6 bases and the J gene lost 7 bases, with 13 bases spanning the gap.

The genes are TRBV18 and TRBJ1-5; D perhaps matches TRBD1 (5 bases). The V and J ends lost 2 bases and 10 bases respectively, with 18 bases between them. The germline CDR1 and CDR2 sequences are KGHSH and LQKENI. CDR3 length: 15 residues. CDR3 nucleotide sequence: TGTGCCAGCTCACCAGTTCAGGGAGGAATCAGTCCCCAGCATTTT. Translating it yields CASSPVQGGISPQHF.

This chain links TRBV9 with TRBJ2-2; 14 nucleotides align to TRBD2. The CDR3 runs 19 residues. V shed 1 base and J 7 bases; nucleotides not matched to a gene: 12. CDR1 SGDLS and CDR2 YYNGEE come from the germline V gene. The CDR3 sequence: CASSVFPGTSGGVGGELFF. The CDR3 bases are TGTGCCAGCAGCGTATTCCCCGGGACTAGCGGGGGTGTTGGCGGGGAGCTGTTTTTT.

CDR3 in amino acids: CASSPLKRRVAPDTQYF. The CDR3 region has the DNA TGTGCCAGCAGCCCTCTGAAAAGGCGGGTAGCGCCGGATACGCAGTATTTT. V usage is TRBV3-1 (or the pseudogene TRBV3-2) and J usage is TRBJ2-3, with D possibly being TRBD2 (5 bases). Germline lookup yields CDR1 LGHDT and CDR2 YNNKEL (reference sequence). V shed 4 bases and J shed 6 bases, with 23 bases lying between them. This CDR3 region has 17 residues.

The rearrangement links TRBV6-5 to TRBJ1-2; D is perhaps TRBD1 (6 bases). CDR3 size: 13 residues. Trimming left V 6 bases short and J 4 bases short, with 12 bases between. Germline V gene lookup returns CDR1 MNHEY and CDR2 SVGAGI. CDR3 in DNA: TGTGCCAGCAGGCGCGGACAGACCTATGGCTACACCTTC. It codes for CASRRGQTYGYTF.

The V call is TRBV4-1, the J call TRBJ2-4; TRBD1 matches at 7 bases. Germline V gives CDR1 MGHRA, CDR2 YSYEKL. The CDR3 totals 17 residues. V was clipped by 4 bases and J by 0 bases; unmatched bases: 9. DNA for the CDR3: TGCGCCAGCAGCCGGCCCGGACAGGCCACAGCCAAAAACATTCAGTACTTC. This sequence encodes CASSRPGQATAKNIQYF.

CDR3 amino acids: CASSESAVTGFAPLHF. The CDR3 coding sequence is TGTGCCAGCAGTGAAAGCGCAGTAACGGGATTTGCACCCCTCCACTTT. The chain carries TRBV6-1 and TRBJ1-6, with D unclear. V was trimmed by 2 bases and J by 11 bases, leaving 19 bases between them. Germline V gene sequence: CDR1 MNHNS, CDR2 SASEGT. CDR3 length: 16 amino acids.

This clone was counted between two and nine times. Other nucleotide sequences in the sample specify the same CDR3. The DNA of the CDR3 is TGTGCCAGCAGCCCAGGGGTAGCGGGGTACAATGAGCAGTTCTTC. This sequence encodes CASSPGVAGYNEQFF. The rearrangement uses TRBV7-3 and TRBJ2-1, with 8 bases that match TRBD2. The V gene end was trimmed by 5 bases and the J gene end by 4 bases; junction bases not matched to a gene: 7. The CDR3 has 15 amino acids. Germline loops: CDR1 SGHTA, CDR2 FQGTGA.

The chain employs TRBV27 and TRBJ2-5; no reliable D call. Trimming cost V 8 bases and J 1 base, with 11 bases left between them. Germline lookup yields CDR1 MNHEY and CDR2 SMNVEV (reference sequence). The CDR3 runs to 13 residues. The CDR3 reads CASEARSQETQYF. CDR3 DNA: TGTGCCAGCGAAGCCCGGAGCCAAGAGACCCAGTACTTC.

This clone is a singleton in its sample. This rearrangement joins TRBV6-5 to TRBJ2-1, with 10 bases identical to TRBD2. In germline, CDR1 is MNHEY, CDR2 SVGAGI. This CDR3 is built from 15 residues. The V gene end was trimmed by 7 bases and the J gene end by 8 bases; junction bases not matched to a gene: 11. CDR3 sequence: CASTTSGTSVDEQFF. Written as DNA, the CDR3 is TGTGCCAGCACCACTTCCGGGACTAGCGTGGATGAGCAGTTCTTC.

The chain joins TRBV27 to TRBJ1-2; TRBD1 matches 12 bases. V lost 3 bases, J lost 5 bases, and 1 base stayed unmatched. The CDR3 is 14 residues long. Germline assignment: CDR1 MNHEY and CDR2 SMNVEV (reference sequence). The CDR3 DNA sequence: TGTGCCAGCAGTTTGGGACAGGGGGCTTATGGCTACACCTTC. This codes for CASSLGQGAYGYTF.

This chain links TRBV27 with TRBJ2-1; D uncertain. Germline CDR1 is MNHEY and CDR2 is SMNVEV (reference sequence). V dropped 6 bases and J dropped 4 bases, with 7 bases sitting between them. The CDR3 spans 12 residues. The CDR3 loop is CASSPRYNEQFF. CDR3 DNA sequence: TGTGCCAGCAGCCCCAGATACAATGAGCAGTTCTTC.

The V call is TRBV28, the J call TRBJ2-3; TRBD1 matches 7 bases. The germline gives CDR1 MDHEN, CDR2 SYDVKM. With V trimmed by 5 bases and J by 10 bases, 6 bases remained unmatched. The CDR3 length is 12 residues. CDR3 nucleotide sequence: TGTGCCAGCAGTAAAAGGGGGCGGTCGCAGTATTTT. Translated: CASSKRGRSQYF. Full variable domain (missing parts from reference TRBV28 and TRBJ2-3): DVKVTQSSRYLVKRTGEKVFLECVQDMDHENMFWYRQDPGLGLRLIYFSYDVKMKEKGDIPEGYSVSREKKERFSLILESASTNQTSMYLCASSKRGRSQYFGPGTRLTVL.